One sample yielded the 32 T cell receptor beta chains listed below, sequenced in a study of CD8 T cells in Susac syndrome. The RNA input was about 0.5 to 1 ug, and it was reverse transcribed with random hexamers. TCRdb called the immunoSEQ multiplex PCR reads again in MiXCR, with one record for every CDR3 protein. The table shows 170,000 or so distinct CDR3 sequences, with roughly 92% occurring only once. The sequencing input was CD4+ T cells from PBMCs. The receptors here all came from a human donor with Susac syndrome.

The rearrangement uses TRBV20-1 and TRBJ2-7; 11 bases line up with TRBD1. Trimming removed 5 bases from V and 3 bases from J; junction bases left unmatched: 6. This CDR3 is 14 amino acids long. Germline values: CDR1 DFQATT, CDR2 SNEGSKA (reference sequence). The CDR3 reads CSAARTGGFYEQYF. The CDR3 nucleotides are TGCAGTGCTGCCCGGACAGGGGGCTTCTACGAGCAGTACTTC.

The V gene is TRBV20-1, the J gene TRBJ1-1; D not resolved. The germline V and J ends were trimmed by 4 bases and 5 bases, with 11 bases remaining between them. The CDR3 has 12 residues. The V gene's germline CDR1 is DFQATT and CDR2 SNEGSKA (reference sequence). The CDR3: CSANKAGTEAFF. Written as DNA, the CDR3 is TGCAGTGCTAACAAGGCTGGGACTGAAGCTTTCTTT.

This rearrangement joins TRBV5-4 to TRBJ1-2; perhaps TRBD1 as D (6 bases). V lost 0 bases and J 4 bases, leaving 13 bases between the germline ends. The CDR3 has 15 residues. Germline values: CDR1 SGHNT, CDR2 YYREEE (reference sequence). The CDR3: CASSLEGGPSYGYTF. CDR3 coding DNA: TGTGCCAGCAGCTTGGAAGGGGGGCCAAGCTATGGCTACACCTTC.

The CDR3 nucleotides are TGTGCCAGCAGCTCCTTCTACGGCCAGGCCACAGATACGCAGTATTTT. Protein sequence: CASSSFYGQATDTQYF. The chain joins TRBV11-3 to TRBJ2-3, with unresolved D. The CDR3 totals 16 residues. Germline CDR1 and CDR2: SGHNT and YENEEA. V was trimmed by 4 bases and J by 2 bases, leaving 16 bases between them.

The chain recombines TRBV20-1 with TRBJ1-1; D perhaps matches TRBD1 (5 bases). Germline V gene lookup returns CDR1 DFQATT and CDR2 SNEGSKA (reference sequence). Deletions cut 6 bases from V and 11 bases from J, with 13 bases between. The CDR3 loop spans 10 amino acids. The CDR3 coding sequence is TGCAGTGCCCGGGACTTGATGGCTTTCTTT. Its translation is CSARDLMAFF.

J is TRBJ2-1 and V is TRBV20-1; TRBD2 matches at 13 bases. The CDR3 sequence is 15 residues long. Germline CDR1 is DFQATT and CDR2 is SNEGSKA (reference sequence). V dropped 4 bases and J dropped 5; count of bases not matched to a gene: 5. The CDR3: CSATDGTSGNNEQFF. The CDR3 DNA is TGCAGTGCTACAGATGGGACTAGCGGGAACAATGAGCAGTTCTTC.

The rearrangement links TRBV12-3 or TRBV12-4 to TRBJ2-2; 10 bases align to TRBD2. Unmatched junction bases numbered 9, after V lost 5 bases and J lost 6 bases. This CDR3 contains 16 residues. The CDR3 region has the DNA TGTGCCAGCAGTCTGGAGCGGGGGGGCGTCTCCGGGGAGCTGTTTTTT. The encoded protein is CASSLERGGVSGELFF.

V is TRBV7-2 and J is TRBJ1-1; D perhaps matches TRBD1 (5 bases). Trimming took off 5 bases at V and 1 base at J, with 14 bases between the two ends. Looked up from germline, CDR1 is SGHTA and CDR2 is FQGNSA. The length of the CDR3 is 15 residues. CDR3: CASSRSREKNTEAFF. CDR3 sequence (DNA): TGTGCCAGCAGCCGAAGCAGGGAGAAGAACACTGAAGCTTTCTTT.

The rearrangement links TRBV7-8 to TRBJ2-5; D is unresolved. The CDR3 sequence is 14 residues long. Germline CDR1 SGHVS, CDR2 FQNEAQ. V was clipped by 5 bases and J by 2 bases, with 12 bases between them. This chain's CDR3 is CASSLVARQETQYF. The CDR3 bases are TGTGCCAGCAGCCTCGTGGCCAGGCAAGAGACCCAGTACTTC.

This chain joins TRBV5-1 and TRBJ2-7, with D unresolved. Per the germline V gene, CDR1 is SGHRS and CDR2 is YFSETQ. Deletions cut 4 bases from V and 5 bases from J, with 10 bases between. The CDR3 is 12 residues long. This CDR3 is CASSRPGHEQYF. CDR3 sequence (DNA): TGCGCCAGCAGCCGACCGGGCCACGAGCAGTACTTC.

V usage is TRBV5-1 and J usage is TRBJ2-3; D gene uncertain. V lost 0 bases and J lost 2, with 7 bases in between. The CDR3 length is 14 residues. Per germline, CDR1 SGHRS and CDR2 YFSETQ. This chain's CDR3 is CASSLEAATDTQYF. CDR3 bases: TGCGCCAGCAGCTTGGAGGCGGCCACAGATACGCAGTATTTT.

The chain combines TRBV7-2 with TRBJ2-1, with 8 bases lining up with TRBD1. Germline CDR1 is SGHTA and CDR2 is FQGNSA. This CDR3 is 16 amino acids long. The V gene end was trimmed by 3 bases and the J gene end by 7 bases; junction bases not matched to a gene: 11. CDR3: CASSLTGTGQGNEQFF. CDR3 nucleotide sequence: TGTGCCAGCAGCTTGACCGGGACAGGTCAGGGGAATGAGCAGTTCTTC.

This rearrangement joins TRBV20-1 to TRBJ2-5; possible D gene TRBD2, 7 bases. The V and J ends lost 3 bases and 2 bases respectively, with 16 bases between them. This CDR3 has 15 amino acids. CDR1 DFQATT and CDR2 SNEGSKA come from the germline V gene (reference sequence). The CDR3 DNA follows: TGCAGTGCTAGCCCAACGGGGGGCGGGCAAGAGACCCAGTACTTC. It codes for CSASPTGGGQETQYF.

The chain carries TRBV15 and TRBJ1-6, with a weak D call TRBD1 (5 bases). Looked up from germline, CDR1 is LNHNV and CDR2 is YYDKDF (reference sequence). V was trimmed by 6 bases and J by 9 bases, leaving 9 bases between them. The CDR3 has 12 amino acids. This CDR3 is CATSPGPSPLHF. The CDR3 nucleotides are TGTGCCACCAGTCCGGGGCCTTCACCCCTCCACTTT.

This CDR3 is CASVSEGGSYEQYF. The DNA for the CDR3 is TGTGCCAGCGTCTCGGAGGGGGGGTCCTACGAGCAGTACTTC. The chain links TRBV9 to TRBJ2-7; possible D gene TRBD2, 7 bases. With 7 bases removed from V and 1 base from J, the gap between germline ends came to 15 bases. The V gene's germline CDR1 is SGDLS and CDR2 YYNGEE. The CDR3 spans 14 residues.

The gene calls are TRBV6-1 and TRBJ1-2, with TRBD1 identical over 11 bases. V gave up 4 bases and J gave up 3 bases; unmatched junction bases: 4. This CDR3 is built from 15 residues. The germline gives CDR1 MNHNS, CDR2 SASEGT. In DNA, the CDR3 is TGTGCCAGCAGTGTCGGGACAGGGGGGGACTATGGCTACACCTTC. It codes for CASSVGTGGDYGYTF.

The CDR3 region is CASSQSAYTDTQYF. As DNA, the CDR3 is TGTGCCAGCAGCCAGAGCGCATACACAGATACGCAGTATTTT. The chain joins TRBV11-3 to TRBJ2-3; unclear D gene. The CDR3 extends over 14 amino acids. Between the trimmed V and J ends, which lost 5 bases and 2 bases, there was a span of 11 bases. CDR1 SGHNT and CDR2 YENEEA come from the germline V gene.

DNA for the CDR3: TGCGCCAGCAGCTTGGATGGTGGGGGCCGGGCCTACGAGCAGTACTTC. Translated, it gives CASSLDGGGRAYEQYF. The chain employs TRBV5-1 and TRBJ2-7; TRBD1 is a possible D gene (6 bases). V dropped 0 bases and J dropped 2 bases, with 15 bases sitting between them. CDR3 size: 16 residues. The germline gives CDR1 SGHRS, CDR2 YFSETQ.

The chain has TRBV4-3 and TRBJ1-2; D uncertain. The length of the CDR3 is 14 residues. The V gene's germline CDR1 is LGHNA and CDR2 YSLEER. Trimming removed 0 bases from V and 6 bases from J, with 11 bases in between. The CDR3 bases are TGCGCCAGCAGCCAAGACGGGTTCCAGAATGGCTACACCTTC. Its translation: CASSQDGFQNGYTF.

The gene calls are TRBV7-6 and TRBJ2-3, with TRBD2 as a possible D gene (6 bases). Germline V CDR1 and CDR2: SGHVS, FNYEAQ. Trimming took 6 bases from V and 0 from J, leaving 16 bases between them. The CDR3 spans 16 residues. The CDR3 DNA follows: TGTGCCAGCAGGGCCCTGGGGGGACCTAGCACAGATACGCAGTATTTT. The encoded protein is CASRALGGPSTDTQYF.

The chain employs TRBV10-3 and TRBJ2-5; D ambiguous. The CDR3 runs 11 residues. The germline CDR1 and CDR2 sequences are ENHRY and SYGVKD. V dropped 6 bases and J dropped 2 bases, with 4 bases sitting between them. CDR3 nucleotide sequence: TGTGCCATCAGCGAGCAAGAGACCCAGTACTTC. This codes for CAISEQETQYF.

This rearrangement joins TRBV5-4 to TRBJ1-3, with D maybe TRBD1 (5 bases). Trimming stripped 4 bases from V and 8 bases from J, with 16 bases between. Germline-derived CDR1 and CDR2 are SGHNT and YYREEE (reference sequence). This CDR3 has 14 amino acids. CDR3 in amino acids: CASSLAGLGDTIYF. As DNA, the CDR3 is TGTGCCAGCAGCCTAGCAGGTCTGGGGGACACCATATATTTT.

This rearrangement joins TRBV25-1 to TRBJ1-4; 11 bases match TRBD1. The CDR3 consists of 13 residues. Germline V lookup: CDR1 MGHDK, CDR2 SYGVNS. V gave up 4 bases and J gave up 12 bases; unmatched junction bases: 4. CDR3: CASSGTGGSELFF. CDR3 bases: TGTGCCAGCAGTGGGACAGGGGGCTCGGAACTGTTTTTT.

V usage is TRBV5-6 and J usage is TRBJ1-6; a possible D gene is TRBD1 (5 bases). The germline CDR1 and CDR2 sequences are SGHDT and YYEEEE. Deletions cut 6 bases from V and 7 bases from J, with 17 bases between. The CDR3 extends over 15 amino acids. CDR3 protein: CASTPRRGWNSPLHF. The CDR3 coding sequence is TGTGCCAGCACCCCCCGTCGGGGCTGGAATTCACCCCTCCACTTT.

The DNA for the CDR3 is TGTGCCTGGAGTGTAAGGGGGCCGGAGCCCCAGCATTTT. Amino acids: CAWSVRGPEPQHF. The chain carries TRBV30 and TRBJ1-5, with 7 nucleotides matching TRBD1. The CDR3 is 13 amino acids. V lost 0 bases, J lost 8 bases, and 4 bases stayed unmatched. Germline V gives CDR1 GTSNPN, CDR2 SVGIG (reference sequence).

This clonotype has a single count. This chain joins TRBV29-1 and TRBJ1-1; 7 bases line up with TRBD1. Germline CDR1 and CDR2: SQVTM and ANQGSEA. The CDR3 contains 15 residues. Trimming removed 0 bases from V and 2 bases from J; junction bases left unmatched: 6. DNA of the CDR3: TGCAGCGTTGAAGATCGGGCAGGGGGTAACACTGAAGCTTTCTTT. Amino acids: CSVEDRAGGNTEAFF.

The chain uses TRBV6-6 and TRBJ1-1; no definite D call. V dropped 2 bases and J dropped 1 base, with 8 bases sitting between them. This CDR3 region has 14 residues. CDR1 and CDR2 from the germline V gene are MNHNY and SVGAGI (reference sequence). The CDR3 sequence is CASSYGSGNTEAFF. CDR3 nucleotide sequence: TGTGCCAGCAGTTACGGGTCCGGGAACACTGAAGCTTTCTTT.

V and J are TRBV5-6 and TRBJ2-5; possibly TRBD1 for D (7 bases). The CDR3 is 15 amino acids. Trimming left V 1 base short and J 4 bases short, with 14 bases between. Germline V CDR1 and CDR2: SGHDT, YYEEEE. The CDR3 spells CASSLYAGQRETQYF. CDR3 nucleotides: TGTGCCAGCAGCTTGTACGCGGGACAGAGAGAGACCCAGTACTTC. Full variable domain (rest looked up from reference TRBV5-6 and TRBJ2-5): DAGVTQSPTHLIKTRGQQVTLRCSPKSGHDTVSWYQQALGQGPQFIFQYYEEEERQRGNFPDRFSGHQFPNYSSELNVNALLLGDSALYLCASSLYAGQRETQYFGPGTRLLVL.

The chain couples TRBV6-5 to TRBJ1-2; D possibly corresponds to TRBD1 (6 bases). The length of the CDR3 is 14 residues. V was clipped by 5 bases and J by 8 bases, with 18 bases between them. Germline-derived CDR1 and CDR2 are MNHEY and SVGAGI. For the CDR3, the DNA is TGTGCCAGCAGTCCCGATATTGGACAGCGGGGCTACACCTTC. It encodes CASSPDIGQRGYTF.

The V call is TRBV12-3 or TRBV12-4, the J call TRBJ2-3; 12 bases agree with TRBD2. The V and J ends lost 3 bases and 6 bases, in that order; junction bases with no gene match: 7. The CDR3 is made up of 16 amino acids. The chain's CDR3 is CASSLRLAGVRDTQYF. The CDR3 DNA sequence: TGTGCCAGCAGTTTGCGACTAGCGGGGGTCCGGGATACGCAGTATTTT.

The chain uses TRBV7-2 and TRBJ2-1, with 7 bases that match TRBD1. CDR3 size: 14 residues. Germline lookup yields CDR1 SGHTA and CDR2 FQGNSA. V was pared by 5 bases and J by 7 bases, with 8 bases of the junction left unmatched. CDR3 region: CASSLRDSGNEQFF. The CDR3 nucleotides read TGTGCCAGCAGCCTTAGGGACAGTGGGAATGAGCAGTTCTTC.

The chain couples TRBV2 to TRBJ2-1, with a possible D match to TRBD1 (6 bases). V dropped 6 bases and J dropped 5 bases, with 14 bases sitting between them. CDR3 length: 14 amino acids. CDR1 and CDR2 from the germline V gene are SNHLY and FYNNEI. The CDR3 sequence is CASSLQGADNEQFF. The CDR3 DNA follows: TGTGCCAGCAGCTTACAGGGAGCCGACAATGAGCAGTTCTTC.